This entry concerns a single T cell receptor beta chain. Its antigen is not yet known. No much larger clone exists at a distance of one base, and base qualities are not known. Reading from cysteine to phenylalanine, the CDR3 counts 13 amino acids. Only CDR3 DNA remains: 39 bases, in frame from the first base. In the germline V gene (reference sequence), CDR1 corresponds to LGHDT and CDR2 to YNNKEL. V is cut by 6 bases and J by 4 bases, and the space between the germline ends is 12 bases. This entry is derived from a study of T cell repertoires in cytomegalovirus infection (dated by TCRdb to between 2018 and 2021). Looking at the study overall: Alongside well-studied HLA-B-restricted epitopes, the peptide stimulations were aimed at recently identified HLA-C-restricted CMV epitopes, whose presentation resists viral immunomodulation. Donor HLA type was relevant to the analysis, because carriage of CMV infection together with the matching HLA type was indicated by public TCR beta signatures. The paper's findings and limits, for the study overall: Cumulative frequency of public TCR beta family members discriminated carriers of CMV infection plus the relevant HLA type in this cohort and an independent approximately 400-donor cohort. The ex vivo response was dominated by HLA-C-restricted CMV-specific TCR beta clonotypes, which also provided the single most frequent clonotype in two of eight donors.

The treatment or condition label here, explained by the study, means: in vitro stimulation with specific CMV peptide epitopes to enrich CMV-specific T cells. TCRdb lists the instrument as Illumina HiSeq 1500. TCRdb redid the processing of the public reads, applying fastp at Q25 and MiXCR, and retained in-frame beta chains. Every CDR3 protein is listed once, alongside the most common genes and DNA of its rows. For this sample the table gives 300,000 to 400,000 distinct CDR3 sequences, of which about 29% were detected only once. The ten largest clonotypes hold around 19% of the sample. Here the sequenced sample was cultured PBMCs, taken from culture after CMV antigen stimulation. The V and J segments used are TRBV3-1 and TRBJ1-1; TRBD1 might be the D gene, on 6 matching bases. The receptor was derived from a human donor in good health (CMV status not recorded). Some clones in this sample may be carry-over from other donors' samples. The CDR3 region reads CASRHRESTEAFF. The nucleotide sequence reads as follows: TGTGCCAGCAGACACAGGGAGAGCACTGAAGCTTTCTTT.